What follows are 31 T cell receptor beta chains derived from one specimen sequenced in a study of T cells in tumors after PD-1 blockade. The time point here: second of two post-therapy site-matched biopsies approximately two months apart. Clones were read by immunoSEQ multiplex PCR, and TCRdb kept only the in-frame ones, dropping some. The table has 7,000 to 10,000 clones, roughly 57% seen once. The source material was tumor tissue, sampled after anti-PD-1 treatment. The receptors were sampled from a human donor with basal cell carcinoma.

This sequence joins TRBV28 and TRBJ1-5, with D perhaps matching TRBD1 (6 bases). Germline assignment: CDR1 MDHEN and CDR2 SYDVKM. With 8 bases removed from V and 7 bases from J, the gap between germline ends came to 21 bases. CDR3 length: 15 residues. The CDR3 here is CASGQTGMQGQPQHF. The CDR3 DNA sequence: TGTGCCAGCGGTCAAACCGGGATGCAGGGGCAGCCCCAGCATTTT.

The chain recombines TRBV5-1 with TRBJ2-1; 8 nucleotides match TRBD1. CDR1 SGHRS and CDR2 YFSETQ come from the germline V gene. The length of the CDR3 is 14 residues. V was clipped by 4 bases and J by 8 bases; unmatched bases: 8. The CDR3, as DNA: TGCGCCAGCAGCGGGCTGACAGGGGATGATGAGCAGTTCTTC. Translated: CASSGLTGDDEQFF. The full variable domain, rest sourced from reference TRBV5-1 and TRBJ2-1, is KAGVTQTPRYLIKTRGQQVTLSCSPISGHRSVSWYQQTPGQGLQFLFEYFSETQRNKGNFPGRFSGRQFSNSRSEMNVSTLELGDSALYLCASSGLTGDDEQFFGPGTRLTVL.

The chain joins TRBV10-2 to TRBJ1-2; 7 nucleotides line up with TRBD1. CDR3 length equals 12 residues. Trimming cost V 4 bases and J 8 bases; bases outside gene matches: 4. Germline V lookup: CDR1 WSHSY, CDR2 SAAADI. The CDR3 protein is CASSATGLGYTF. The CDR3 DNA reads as TGCGCCAGCAGTGCGACAGGGTTGGGCTACACCTTC.

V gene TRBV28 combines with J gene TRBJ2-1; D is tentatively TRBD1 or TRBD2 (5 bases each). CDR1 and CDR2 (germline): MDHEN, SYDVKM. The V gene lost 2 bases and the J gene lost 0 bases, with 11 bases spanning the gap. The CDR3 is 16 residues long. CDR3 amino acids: CASSLTLRGSYNEQFF. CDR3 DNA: TGTGCCAGCAGTTTAACCCTGAGGGGCTCCTACAATGAGCAGTTCTTC.

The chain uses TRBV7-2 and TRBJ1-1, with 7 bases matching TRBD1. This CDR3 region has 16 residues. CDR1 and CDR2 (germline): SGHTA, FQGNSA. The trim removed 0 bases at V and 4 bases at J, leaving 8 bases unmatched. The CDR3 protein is CASSLASRGVATEAFF. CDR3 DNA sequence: TGTGCCAGCAGCTTAGCGTCCAGGGGGGTTGCCACTGAAGCTTTCTTT.

CDR3 protein: CASMAAQETQYF. As DNA, the CDR3 is TGTGCCAGCATGGCGGCCCAAGAGACCCAGTACTTC. The chain uses TRBV2 and TRBJ2-5; no reliable D call. The V gene's germline CDR1 is SNHLY and CDR2 FYNNEI. With 7 bases removed from V and 1 base from J, the gap between germline ends came to 7 bases. The CDR3 has 12 residues.

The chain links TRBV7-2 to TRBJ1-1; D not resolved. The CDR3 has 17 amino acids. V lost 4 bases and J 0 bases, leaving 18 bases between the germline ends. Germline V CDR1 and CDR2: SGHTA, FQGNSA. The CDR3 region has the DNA TGTGCCAGCAGCTCCCAATCGACACGAACTATGAACACTGAAGCTTTCTTT. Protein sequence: CASSSQSTRTMNTEAFF. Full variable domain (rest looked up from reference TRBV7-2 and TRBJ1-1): GAGVSQSPSNKVTEKGKDVELRCDPISGHTALYWYRQSLGQGLEFLIYFQGNSAPDKSGLPSDRFSAERTGGSVSTLTIQRTQQEDSAVYLCASSSQSTRTMNTEAFFGQGTRLTVV.

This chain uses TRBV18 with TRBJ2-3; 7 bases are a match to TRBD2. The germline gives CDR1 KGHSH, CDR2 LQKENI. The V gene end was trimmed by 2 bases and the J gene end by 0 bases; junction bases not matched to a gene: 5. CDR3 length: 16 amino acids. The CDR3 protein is CASSPVGGGSTDTQYF. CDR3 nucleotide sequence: TGTGCCAGCTCACCAGTGGGCGGGGGAAGCACAGATACGCAGTATTTT.

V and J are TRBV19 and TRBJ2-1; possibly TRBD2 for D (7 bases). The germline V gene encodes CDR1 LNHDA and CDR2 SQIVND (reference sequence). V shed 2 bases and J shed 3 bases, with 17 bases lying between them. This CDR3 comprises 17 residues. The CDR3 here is CASSIWGAGAFYNEQFF. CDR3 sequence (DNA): TGTGCCAGTAGTATATGGGGGGCGGGGGCCTTCTACAATGAGCAGTTCTTC. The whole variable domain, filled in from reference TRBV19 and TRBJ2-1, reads DGGITQSPKYLFRKEGQNVTLSCEQNLNHDAMYWYRQDPGQGLRLIYYSQIVNDFQKGDIAEGYSVSREKKESFPLTVTSAQKNPTAFYLCASSIWGAGAFYNEQFFGPGTRLTVL.

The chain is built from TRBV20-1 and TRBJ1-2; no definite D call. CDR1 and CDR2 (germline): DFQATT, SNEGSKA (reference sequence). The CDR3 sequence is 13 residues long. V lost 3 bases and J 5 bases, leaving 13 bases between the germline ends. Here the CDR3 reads CSASGLLKYGYTF. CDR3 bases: TGCAGTGCTAGTGGCCTTCTCAAGTATGGCTACACCTTC.

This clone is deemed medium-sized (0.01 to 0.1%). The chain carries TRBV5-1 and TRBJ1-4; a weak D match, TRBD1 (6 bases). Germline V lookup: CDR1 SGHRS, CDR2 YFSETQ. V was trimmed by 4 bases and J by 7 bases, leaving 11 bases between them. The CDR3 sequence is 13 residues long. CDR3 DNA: TGCGCCAGCAGCCCTCAGGGGATTGAAAAACTGTTTTTT. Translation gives CASSPQGIEKLFF.

In nucleotides, the CDR3 is TGTGCCTGGAGTGTACAACCGGAGACCCAGTACTTC. Residues: CAWSVQPETQYF. The rearrangement uses TRBV30 and TRBJ2-5; D gene uncertain. The ends were cut back, 0 bases at V and 5 bases at J, with 7 bases in the middle. This CDR3 is 12 amino acids long. Germline CDR1 GTSNPN, CDR2 SVGIG (reference sequence). Looking up the rest from reference TRBV30 and TRBJ2-5 gives the full variable domain: SQTIHQWPATLVQPVGSPLSLECTVEGTSNPNLYWYRQAAGRGLQLLFYSVGIGQISSEVPQNLSASRPQDRQFILSSKKLLLSDSGFYLCAWSVQPETQYFGPGTRLLVL.

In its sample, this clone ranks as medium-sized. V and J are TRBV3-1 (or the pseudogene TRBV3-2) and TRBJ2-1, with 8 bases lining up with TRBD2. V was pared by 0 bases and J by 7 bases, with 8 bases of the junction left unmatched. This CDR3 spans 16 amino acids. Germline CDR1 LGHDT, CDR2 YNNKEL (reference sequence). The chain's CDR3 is CASSQDRRGVPNEQFF. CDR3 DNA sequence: TGTGCCAGCAGCCAAGATAGGCGGGGGGTACCTAATGAGCAGTTCTTC.

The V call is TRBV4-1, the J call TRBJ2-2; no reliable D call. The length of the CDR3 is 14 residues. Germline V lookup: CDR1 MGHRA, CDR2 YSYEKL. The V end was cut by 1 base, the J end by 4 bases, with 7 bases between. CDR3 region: CASSQVVGTGELFF. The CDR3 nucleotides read TGCGCCAGCAGCCAAGTCGTGGGCACCGGGGAGCTGTTTTTT.

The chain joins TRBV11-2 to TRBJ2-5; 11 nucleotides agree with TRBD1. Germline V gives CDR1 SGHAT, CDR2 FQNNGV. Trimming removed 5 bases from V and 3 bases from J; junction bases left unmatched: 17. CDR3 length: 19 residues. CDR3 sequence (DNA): TGTGCCAGCAGCACCGAGGACAGGGGGCGCCGGCTGGGAAAAGAGACCCAGTACTTC. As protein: CASSTEDRGRRLGKETQYF.

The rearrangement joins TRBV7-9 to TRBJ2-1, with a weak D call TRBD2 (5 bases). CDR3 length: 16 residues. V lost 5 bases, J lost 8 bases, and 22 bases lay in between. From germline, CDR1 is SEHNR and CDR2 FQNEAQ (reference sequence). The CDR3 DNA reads TGTGCCAGCAGCCCAAGCCTAGCAAGGAAACTGGATGAGCAGTTCTTC. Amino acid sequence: CASSPSLARKLDEQFF.

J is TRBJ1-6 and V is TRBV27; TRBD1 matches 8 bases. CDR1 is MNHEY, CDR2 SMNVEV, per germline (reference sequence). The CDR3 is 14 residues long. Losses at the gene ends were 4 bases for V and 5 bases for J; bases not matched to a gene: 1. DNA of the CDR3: TGTGCCAGCAGTTCGACAGGGGATAATTCACCCCTCCACTTT. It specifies CASSSTGDNSPLHF.

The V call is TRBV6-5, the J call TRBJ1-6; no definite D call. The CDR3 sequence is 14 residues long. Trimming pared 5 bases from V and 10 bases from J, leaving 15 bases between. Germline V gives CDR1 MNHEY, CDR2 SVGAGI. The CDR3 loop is CASSPGMGGSPLHF. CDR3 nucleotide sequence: TGTGCCAGCAGTCCCGGGATGGGAGGCTCACCCCTCCACTTT.

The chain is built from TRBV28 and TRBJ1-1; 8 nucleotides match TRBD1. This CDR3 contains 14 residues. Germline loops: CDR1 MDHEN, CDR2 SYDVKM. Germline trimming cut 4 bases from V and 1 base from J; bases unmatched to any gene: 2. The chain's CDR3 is CASSSGTGNTEAFF. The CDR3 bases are TGTGCCAGCAGTTCCGGGACAGGGAACACTGAAGCTTTCTTT.

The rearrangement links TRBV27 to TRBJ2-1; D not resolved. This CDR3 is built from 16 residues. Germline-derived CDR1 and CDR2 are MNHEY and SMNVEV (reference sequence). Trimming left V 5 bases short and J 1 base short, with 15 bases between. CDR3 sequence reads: CASSPPFAESYNEQFF. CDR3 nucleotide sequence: TGTGCCAGCAGTCCCCCCTTTGCCGAATCCTACAATGAGCAGTTCTTC.

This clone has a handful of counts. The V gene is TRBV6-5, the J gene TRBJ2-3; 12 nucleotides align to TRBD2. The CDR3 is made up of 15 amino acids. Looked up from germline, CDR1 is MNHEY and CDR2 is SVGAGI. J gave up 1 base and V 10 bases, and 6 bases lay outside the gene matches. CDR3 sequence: CATLAGGPGTDTQYF. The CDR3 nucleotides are TGTGCCACCCTAGCGGGGGGGCCAGGCACAGATACGCAGTATTTT.

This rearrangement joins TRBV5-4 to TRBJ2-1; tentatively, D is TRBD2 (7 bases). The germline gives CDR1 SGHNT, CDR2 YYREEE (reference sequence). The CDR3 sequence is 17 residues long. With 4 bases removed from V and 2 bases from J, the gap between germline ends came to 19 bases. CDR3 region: CASSQNGRGVTYNEQFF. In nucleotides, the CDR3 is TGTGCCAGCAGCCAAAATGGGAGGGGGGTGACCTACAATGAGCAGTTCTTC.

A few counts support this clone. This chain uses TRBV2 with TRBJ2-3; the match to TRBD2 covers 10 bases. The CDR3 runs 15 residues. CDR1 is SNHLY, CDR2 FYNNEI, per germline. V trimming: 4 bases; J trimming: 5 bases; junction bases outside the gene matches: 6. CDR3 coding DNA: TGTGCCAGCAGTGTAGCGGGGGGCCGGGAAGATACGCAGTATTTT. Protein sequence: CASSVAGGREDTQYF.

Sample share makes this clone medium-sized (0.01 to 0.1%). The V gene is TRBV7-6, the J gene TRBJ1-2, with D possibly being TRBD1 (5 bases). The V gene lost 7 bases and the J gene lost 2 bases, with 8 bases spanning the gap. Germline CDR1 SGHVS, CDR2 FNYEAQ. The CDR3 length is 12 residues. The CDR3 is CASKDNNYGYTF. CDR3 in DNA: TGTGCCAGCAAGGACAACAACTATGGCTACACCTTC. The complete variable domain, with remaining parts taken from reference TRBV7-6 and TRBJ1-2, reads GAGVSQSPRYKVTKRGQDVALRCDPISGHVSLYWYRQALGQGPEFLTYFNYEAQQDKSGLPNDRFSAERPEGSISTLTIQRTEQRDSAMYRCASKDNNYGYTFGSGTRLTVV.

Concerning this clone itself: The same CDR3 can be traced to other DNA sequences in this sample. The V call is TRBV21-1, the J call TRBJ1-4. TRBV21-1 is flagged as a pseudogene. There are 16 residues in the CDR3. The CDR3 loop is CASSSRAGATNEKLFF. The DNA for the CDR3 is TGTGCCAGCAGCTCAAGGGCGGGTGCAACTAATGAAAAACTGTTTTTT.

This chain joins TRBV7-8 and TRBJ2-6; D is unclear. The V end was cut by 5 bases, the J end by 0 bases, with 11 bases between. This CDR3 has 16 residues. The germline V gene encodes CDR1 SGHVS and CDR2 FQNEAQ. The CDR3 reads CASSPTVRSGANVLTF. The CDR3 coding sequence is TGTGCCAGCAGCCCAACGGTCCGCTCTGGGGCCAACGTCCTGACTTTC.

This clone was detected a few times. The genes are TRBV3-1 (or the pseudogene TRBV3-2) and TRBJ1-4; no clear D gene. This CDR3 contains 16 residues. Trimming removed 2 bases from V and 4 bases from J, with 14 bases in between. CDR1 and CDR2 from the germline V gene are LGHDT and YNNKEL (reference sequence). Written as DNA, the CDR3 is TGTGCCAGCAGCCAATATGGTGCCAGTGATAATGAAAAACTGTTTTTT. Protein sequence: CASSQYGASDNEKLFF.

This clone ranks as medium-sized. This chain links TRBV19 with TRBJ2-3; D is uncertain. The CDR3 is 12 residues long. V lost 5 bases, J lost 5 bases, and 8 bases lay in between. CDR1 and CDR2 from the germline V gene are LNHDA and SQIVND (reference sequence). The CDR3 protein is CASSYSGDTQYF. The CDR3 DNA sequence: TGTGCCAGTAGTTACAGTGGAGATACGCAGTATTTT.

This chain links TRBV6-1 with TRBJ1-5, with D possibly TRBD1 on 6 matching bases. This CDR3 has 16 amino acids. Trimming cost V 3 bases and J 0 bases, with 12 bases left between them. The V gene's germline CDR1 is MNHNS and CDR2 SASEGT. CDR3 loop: CASSDDRLYSNQPQHF. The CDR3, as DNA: TGTGCCAGCAGTGATGACAGGCTGTATAGCAATCAGCCCCAGCATTTT.

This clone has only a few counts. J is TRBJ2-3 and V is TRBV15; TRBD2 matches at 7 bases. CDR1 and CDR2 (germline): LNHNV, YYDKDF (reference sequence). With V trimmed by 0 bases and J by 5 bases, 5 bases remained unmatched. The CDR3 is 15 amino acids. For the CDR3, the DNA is TGTGCCACCAGCAGAGAGGGGCGGGGGAAAGATACGCAGTATTTT. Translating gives CATSREGRGKDTQYF.

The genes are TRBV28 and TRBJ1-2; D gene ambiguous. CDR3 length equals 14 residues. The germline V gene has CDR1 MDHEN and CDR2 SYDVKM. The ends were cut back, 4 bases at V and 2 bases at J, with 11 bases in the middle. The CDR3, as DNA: TGTGCCAGCAGTTGGGCCTCTCAAAACTATGGCTACACCTTC. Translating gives CASSWASQNYGYTF.